This passage covers 14 T cell receptor beta chains from one sample sequenced in a study of cytomegalovirus exposure and HLA in healthy donors. In the PCR, 60 Vbeta and 13 Jbeta primers were used. Some clones are missing from TCRdb's copy, which holds only in-frame ones; the method was immunoSEQ multiplex PCR. The sample holds under 85,000 clones; 78% are singletons and the top ten take 1.5% to 2%. The sequenced material came from PBMCs. The receptors derive from a man aged 35 to 55 in good health and CMV-seronegative.

The CDR3 loop is CASSLVGYNEQFF. CDR3 nucleotide sequence: TGCGCCAGCAGCTTGGTCGGGTACAATGAGCAGTTCTTC. J is TRBJ2-1 and V is TRBV5-1, with D uncertain. The CDR3 contains 13 residues. V dropped 0 bases and J dropped 4 bases, with 5 bases sitting between them. Germline CDR1 is SGHRS and CDR2 is YFSETQ.

The genes are TRBV29-1 and TRBJ2-5; D is perhaps TRBD1 (6 bases). This CDR3 has 14 residues. Trimming left V 3 bases short and J 1 base short, with 12 bases between. Per germline, CDR1 SQVTM and CDR2 ANQGSEA. The CDR3 region has the DNA TGCAGCGTTGACAGGGGCCTTTCCCAAGAGACCCAGTACTTC. Protein: CSVDRGLSQETQYF.

This clone was seen a single time. The chain links TRBV30 to TRBJ2-1; unclear D gene. The V gene's germline CDR1 is GTSNPN and CDR2 SVGIG (reference sequence). V gave up 0 bases and J gave up 5 bases, with 5 bases separating them. The CDR3 contains 12 residues. The CDR3 spells CAWSVTDNEQFF. The CDR3 region has the DNA TGTGCCTGGAGTGTGACTGACAATGAGCAGTTCTTC.

J is TRBJ1-4 and V is TRBV9; D is uncertain. The V gene's germline CDR1 is SGDLS and CDR2 YYNGEE. The CDR3 sequence is 15 residues long. V lost 0 bases, J lost 6 bases, and 12 bases lay in between. CDR3 residues: CASSVVGEGHEKLFF. The CDR3 DNA follows: TGTGCCAGCAGCGTAGTAGGAGAAGGTCATGAAAAACTGTTTTTT.

Comments on this clone: Germline is not matched at one junction end, which may reflect a read error. This chain uses TRBV7-9 with TRBJ1-1; 7 bases match TRBD1. Germline-derived CDR1 and CDR2 are SEHNR and FQNEAQ (reference sequence). This CDR3 spans 12 amino acids. In nucleotides, the CDR3 is TGTTCCAGCAGCTTAGTTACAGGGGCGGCTTTCTTT. Translated: CSSSLVTGAAFF.

The chain is built from TRBV7-8 and TRBJ2-1, with TRBD1 identical over 8 bases. V shed 5 bases and J 7 bases; nucleotides not matched to a gene: 19. Germline lookup yields CDR1 SGHVS and CDR2 FQNEAQ. The CDR3 totals 18 residues. This CDR3 is CASSMPSPGGRSKNEQFF. The CDR3 nucleotides are TGTGCCAGCAGCATGCCCTCGCCAGGGGGCAGGAGTAAGAATGAGCAGTTCTTC.

The V gene is TRBV28, the J gene TRBJ1-5, with D tentatively TRBD1 (6 bases). Germline V CDR1 and CDR2: MDHEN, SYDVKM. V was trimmed by 3 bases and J by 7 bases, leaving 10 bases between them. This CDR3 contains 13 residues. CDR3 amino acids: CASSLRGAQPQHF. In nucleotides, the CDR3 is TGTGCCAGCAGTTTGCGGGGGGCCCAGCCCCAGCATTTT.

The chain carries TRBV7-6 and TRBJ2-1, with D possibly TRBD2 on 5 matching bases. The CDR3 is 9 residues long. Germline V gene data show CDR1 as SGHVS and CDR2 as FNYEAQ. V was cut by 5 bases and J by 12 bases, with 5 bases left in between. For the CDR3, the DNA is TGTGCCAGCAGCGAGGGGCAGTTCTTC. Amino acids: CASSEGQFF.

Turning to this clone: The junction departs from germline at one end; a sequencing error may be responsible. This chain links TRBV7-7 with TRBJ2-1, with 9 bases that match TRBD1. The CDR3 length is 14 residues. Germline CDR1 reads SSHAT; CDR2 reads FNYEAQ (reference sequence). The CDR3 DNA reads as TGTGCTAGCAGCGCCGGGACAGGGCTGGATGAGCAGTTCTTC. Amino acids: CASSAGTGLDEQFF.

CDR3 in amino acids: CASSLRGGSRSTYNEQFF. The CDR3 DNA reads TGTGCCAGCAGCCTTAGGGGGGGTAGCCGAAGTACCTACAATGAGCAGTTCTTC. This rearrangement joins TRBV11-2 to TRBJ2-1; perhaps TRBD2 as D (7 bases). CDR3 size: 18 residues. Germline V gene data show CDR1 as SGHAT and CDR2 as FQNNGV. V lost 5 bases and J lost 2, with 22 bases in between.

This chain links TRBV28 with TRBJ2-1; 11 bases are shared with TRBD1. J gave up 7 bases and V 6 bases, and 8 bases lay outside the gene matches. From germline, CDR1 is MDHEN and CDR2 SYDVKM. The CDR3 covers 15 residues. CDR3 bases: TGTGCCAGCAGATCCCCGGGACAGGGGGTAAATGAGCAGTTCTTC. This codes for CASRSPGQGVNEQFF.

The CDR3 here is CASSEFNRGSPYAFF. The CDR3 DNA sequence: TGCGCCAGCAGTGAGTTCAATAGGGGGTCGCCGTATGCTTTCTTT. This chain connects TRBV10-1 to TRBJ1-1, with TRBD1 as a possible D gene (6 bases). Deletions cut 1 base from V and 11 bases from J, with 20 bases between. The germline V gene has CDR1 WNHNN and CDR2 SYGVQD (reference sequence). CDR3 length equals 15 residues.

This chain connects TRBV14 to TRBJ2-1; TRBD1 is a possible D gene (5 bases). This CDR3 has 14 amino acids. Germline CDR1 is SGHDN and CDR2 is FVKESK. V gave up 1 base and J gave up 6 bases, with 10 bases separating them. This chain's CDR3 is CASSQGGRGNEQFF. The CDR3 DNA sequence: TGTGCCAGCAGCCAAGGTGGTAGGGGCAATGAGCAGTTCTTC.

V and J are TRBV5-6 and TRBJ1-2; D perhaps matches TRBD1 (6 bases). The germline V gene has CDR1 SGHDT and CDR2 YYEEEE. V gave up 1 base and J gave up 4 bases, with 11 bases separating them. CDR3 length: 14 residues. CDR3 region: CASSLKGVFYGYTF. The CDR3 nucleotides are TGTGCCAGCAGCTTGAAGGGGGTCTTCTATGGCTACACCTTC.